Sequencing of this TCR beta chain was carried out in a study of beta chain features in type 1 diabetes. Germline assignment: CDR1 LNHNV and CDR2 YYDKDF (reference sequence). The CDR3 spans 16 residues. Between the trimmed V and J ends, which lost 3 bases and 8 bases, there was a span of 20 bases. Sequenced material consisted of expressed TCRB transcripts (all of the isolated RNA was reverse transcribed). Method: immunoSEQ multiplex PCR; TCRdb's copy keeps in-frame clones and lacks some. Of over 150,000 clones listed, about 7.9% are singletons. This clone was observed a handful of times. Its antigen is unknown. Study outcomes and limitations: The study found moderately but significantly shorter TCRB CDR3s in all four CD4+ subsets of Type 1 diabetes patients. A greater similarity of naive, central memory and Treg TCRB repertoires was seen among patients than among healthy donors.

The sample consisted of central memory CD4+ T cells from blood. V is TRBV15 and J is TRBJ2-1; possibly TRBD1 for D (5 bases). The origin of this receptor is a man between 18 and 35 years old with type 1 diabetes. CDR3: CATSSPPQGNLYEQFF. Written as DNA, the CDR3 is TGTGCCACCAGCAGCCCTCCTCAGGGAAATCTCTATGAGCAGTTCTTC.